The 24 T cell receptor beta chains in this list originate from one sample, sequenced in a study of T cells in Graves' hyperthyroidism and ophthalmopathy. It was RNA transcripts that yielded the amplified TCR beta CDR3 regions. The TCR CDR3 first-round RT-PCR relied on the HTBI primer set. One entry per CDR3 protein, called by TCRdb with MiXCR from the multiplex PCR reads. The sample lists 400,000 to 550,000 distinct CDR3 sequences; 13% to 15% were seen once. The sequenced material came from blood. These receptors were obtained from a woman between 18 and 29 years old with Graves' hyperthyroidism.

V is TRBV3-1 and J is TRBJ2-7; 11 bases agree with TRBD2. The junction had 5 bases not matched to a gene; V was cut back by 1 base and J by 6 bases. Germline CDR1 and CDR2: LGHDT and YNNKEL (reference sequence). CDR3 length equals 15 residues. This CDR3 reads CASSQASGRFSEQYV. The CDR3 coding sequence is TGTGCCAGCAGCCAAGCTAGCGGGAGGTTCAGCGAGCAGTACGTC.

This clonotype came up many times. The chain recombines TRBV27 with TRBJ1-1, with D perhaps matching TRBD1 (5 bases). Deletions cut 6 bases from V and 7 bases from J, with 15 bases between. Per germline, CDR1 MNHEY and CDR2 SMNVEV (reference sequence). CDR3 length equals 13 residues. In DNA form, the CDR3 reads TGTGCCAGCAGGGGGGGAGAATTCTTTGAAGCTTTCTTT. Translation: CASRGGEFFEAFF.

This clonotype was counted at least ten times. This may be a read error: a much more frequent sequence differs by one nucleotide. This chain uses TRBV2 with TRBJ1-2; D is undetermined. Germline CDR1 and CDR2: SNHLY and FYNNEI. The CDR3 contains 13 residues. Trimming took off 4 bases at V and 2 bases at J, with 8 bases between the two ends. The chain's CDR3 is CASSARQNYGYTF. The CDR3 DNA sequence: TGTGCCAGCAGTGCTCGCCAGAACTATGGCTACACCTTC.

At least ten counts were recorded for this clonotype. The chain couples TRBV18 to TRBJ2-1; D is perhaps TRBD2 (5 bases). CDR3 length equals 12 residues. Between the trimmed V and J ends, which lost 6 bases and 9 bases, there was a span of 12 bases. The germline V gene has CDR1 KGHSH and CDR2 LQKENI. DNA for the CDR3: TGTGCCAGCTCCGGCGTCGGGGTTGAGCAGTTCTTC. As protein: CASSGVGVEQFF.

This clonotype has a count of ten or more. V gene TRBV30 combines with J gene TRBJ2-7, with D possibly being TRBD1 or TRBD2 (6 bases each). The germline CDR1 and CDR2 sequences are GTSNPN and SVGIG (reference sequence). The CDR3 extends over 12 amino acids. V shed 4 bases and J shed 5 bases, with 12 bases lying between them. CDR3 DNA: TGTGCCTGGAATGGGGGGCGAGACGAGCAGTACTTC. Translated: CAWNGGRDEQYF.

This clonotype appeared many times. This chain links TRBV28 with TRBJ1-2; 11 nucleotides line up with TRBD1. Germline V CDR1 and CDR2: MDHEN, SYDVKM. The CDR3 is 14 residues long. V lost 6 bases to trimming and J lost 7 bases; unmatched junction nucleotides: 7. The CDR3 DNA reads as TGTGCCAGCAGCCTGACCGGGACAGGGGGTGGCTACACCTTC. Translation gives CASSLTGTGGGYTF.

This clonotype was seen ten or more times. The CDR3 DNA is TGTGCCAGCACCAGGTCTAGCGGGAGAAGCCGGGAGACCCAGTACTTC. It encodes CASTRSSGRSRETQYF. This sequence joins TRBV7-9 and TRBJ2-5, with TRBD2 matching over 10 bases. The junction had 13 bases not matched to a gene; V was cut back by 7 bases and J by 5 bases. The length of the CDR3 is 16 residues. Looked up from germline, CDR1 is SEHNR and CDR2 is FQNEAQ (reference sequence).

This clonotype was counted ten times or more. The chain combines TRBV24-1 with TRBJ1-1; D is uncertain. The CDR3 runs to 13 residues. Germline lookup yields CDR1 KGHDR and CDR2 SFDVKD. The ends were cut back, 8 bases at V and 3 bases at J, with 12 bases in the middle. The CDR3 loop is CATMDRMDTEAFF. The DNA for the CDR3 is TGTGCCACCATGGACCGGATGGACACTGAAGCTTTCTTT.

This clonotype was detected many times. The chain carries TRBV28 and TRBJ1-1; TRBD1 might be the D (5 bases). The V gene lost 4 bases and the J gene lost 1 base, with 10 bases spanning the gap. The CDR3 extends over 14 amino acids. CDR1 is MDHEN, CDR2 SYDVKM, per germline. In nucleotides, the CDR3 is TGTGCCAGCAGTTCGACAGACACGAACACTGAAGCTTTCTTT. Protein sequence: CASSSTDTNTEAFF.

This clonotype has more than one count but fewer than ten. The chain carries TRBV12-5 and TRBJ1-3, with no clear D. From germline, CDR1 is LGHNT and CDR2 FRNRAP. There are 16 residues in the CDR3. V lost 0 bases to trimming and J lost 0 bases, with 9 bases between them. The CDR3 DNA reads TGTGCTAGTGGTTTGGTAGTCACAGTCTCTGGAAACACCATATATTTT. It translates to CASGLVVTVSGNTIYF.

The chain combines TRBV5-1 with TRBJ2-3; 13 bases are shared with TRBD2. CDR1 SGHRS and CDR2 YFSETQ come from the germline V gene. The CDR3 totals 17 residues. The V gene end was trimmed by 2 bases and the J gene end by 6 bases; junction bases not matched to a gene: 9. CDR3 region: CASSLGTSGASGDTQYF. CDR3 in DNA: TGCGCCAGCAGCTTAGGGACTAGCGGGGCTTCGGGGGATACGCAGTATTTT.

This clonotype was observed many times. The chain carries TRBV6-1 and TRBJ2-7; 8 bases map to TRBD1. Trimming cost V 6 bases and J 7 bases; bases outside gene matches: 11. Germline assignment: CDR1 MNHNS and CDR2 SASEGT. This CDR3 spans 14 amino acids. The CDR3 region has the DNA TGTGCCAGCAGCCAGCGGACAGGGTCGTGGGAGCAGTACTTC. It encodes CASSQRTGSWEQYF.

Of note for this clonotype: This sequence may be a read error, since a much larger clone differs from it by one base. V usage is TRBV5-4 and J usage is TRBJ1-1, with TRBD1 identical over 9 bases. The V and J ends lost 4 bases and 4 bases, in that order; junction bases with no gene match: 8. CDR3 length: 15 amino acids. The germline gives CDR1 SGHNT, CDR2 YYREEE (reference sequence). DNA for the CDR3: TGTGCCAGCAGCCCCCGGGACAGGGTGGTCACTGAAGCTTTCTTT. Protein: CASSPRDRVVTEAFF.

The chain is built from TRBV12-3 or TRBV12-4 and TRBJ2-7; TRBD1 agrees at 9 bases. The CDR3 is 15 residues long. V lost 4 bases and J lost 3; bases outside the gene matches: 7. This CDR3 is CASSSGQGRGYEQYF. The DNA of the CDR3 is TGTGCCAGCAGTTCGGGACAGGGTCGGGGCTACGAGCAGTACTTC.

This chain links TRBV7-6 with TRBJ1-2, with D tentatively TRBD1 (5 bases). V was trimmed by 0 bases and J by 8 bases, leaving 16 bases between them. The germline CDR1 and CDR2 sequences are SGHVS and FNYEAQ. This CDR3 region has 15 residues. The CDR3 loop is CASSLARQGEGGYTF. The CDR3 nucleotides read TGTGCCAGCAGCTTAGCGCGGCAGGGTGAAGGCGGCTACACCTTC. The full variable domain, in which reference TRBV7-6 and TRBJ1-2 provide the parts outside the CDR3, is GAGVSQSPRYKVTKRGQDVALRCDPISGHVSLYWYRQALGQGPEFLTYFNYEAQQDKSGLPNDRFSAERPEGSISTLTIQRTEQRDSAMYRCASSLARQGEGGYTFGSGTRLTVV.

This clonotype has at least ten counts. The rearrangement links TRBV24-1 to TRBJ2-5; 7 positions agree with TRBD2. The germline V gene has CDR1 KGHDR and CDR2 SFDVKD. CDR3 length: 15 amino acids. The V segment lost 4 bases and the J segment 5 bases; nucleotides outside the gene matches: 9. The CDR3, as DNA: TGTGCCACCAGTGACCGGCGGGAGAGTCCCGAGACCCAGTACTTC. It translates to CATSDRRESPETQYF.

In its sample, this clonotype was seen many times. The chain joins TRBV12-5 to TRBJ2-7; 9 nucleotides align to TRBD2. Germline CDR1 is LGHNT and CDR2 is FRNRAP. This CDR3 is 17 amino acids long. The junction had 11 bases not matched to a gene; V was cut back by 0 bases and J by 5 bases. Here the CDR3 DNA reads TGTGCTAGTGGTTTGGTACGGAGTAGCGGGAGTTGGAACGAGCAGTACTTC. Translation: CASGLVRSSGSWNEQYF.

The gene calls are TRBV7-8 and TRBJ2-3, with TRBD2 matching 13 bases. V lost 5 bases, J lost 3 bases, and 11 bases stayed unmatched. In germline, CDR1 is SGHVS, CDR2 FQNEAQ. The CDR3 consists of 18 residues. CDR3 amino acids: CASSPGLAGAGRTDTQYF. CDR3 nucleotides: TGTGCCAGCAGCCCAGGACTAGCGGGAGCGGGGAGGACAGATACGCAGTATTTT.

The rearrangement links TRBV3-1 to TRBJ2-7; D possibly corresponds to TRBD2 (6 bases). This CDR3 is 13 amino acids long. Looked up from germline, CDR1 is LGHDT and CDR2 is YNNKEL (reference sequence). With 8 bases removed from V and 6 bases from J, the gap between germline ends came to 17 bases. The CDR3 bases are TGTGCCAGCGTACGGGAGAGGGGTTGCGAGCAGTACGTC. Amino acids: CASVRERGCEQYV.

The chain links TRBV7-9 to TRBJ1-1; D perhaps matches TRBD1 (5 bases). Germline CDR1 and CDR2: SEHNR and FQNEAQ (reference sequence). This CDR3 has 15 residues. The V end was cut by 1 base, the J end by 10 bases, with 19 bases between. CDR3 residues: CASSLVAKGVLPAFF. DNA for the CDR3: TGTGCCAGCAGCTTAGTGGCAAAAGGGGTTCTTCCAGCTTTCTTT.

The gene calls are TRBV9 and TRBJ2-1, with D possibly TRBD1 on 6 matching bases. From germline, CDR1 is SGDLS and CDR2 YYNGEE. Between the trimmed V and J ends, which lost 0 bases and 0 bases, there was a span of 10 bases. This CDR3 region has 16 residues. In nucleotides, the CDR3 is TGTGCCAGCAGCGTAGTGGGACACAACTCCTACAATGAGCAGTTCTTC. Encoded protein: CASSVVGHNSYNEQFF. Using reference TRBV9 and TRBJ2-1 for the parts outside the CDR3, the full variable domain is DSGVTQTPKHLITATGQRVTLRCSPRSGDLSVYWYQQSLDQGLQFLIQYYNGEERAKGNILERFSAQQFPDLHSELNLSSLELGDSALYFCASSVVGHNSYNEQFFGPGTRLTVL.

This clonotype occurred a few times. V usage is TRBV7-9 and J usage is TRBJ2-2, with D unresolved. Germline V gene sequence: CDR1 SEHNR, CDR2 FQNEAQ (reference sequence). V was clipped by 4 bases and J by 4 bases, with 22 bases between them. This CDR3 contains 18 residues. The DNA of the CDR3 is TGTGCCAGCAGCTCTACACTGACCGGAATTGGCGGCACCGGGGAGCTGTTTTTT. It yields the protein CASSSTLTGIGGTGELFF.

V usage is TRBV19 and J usage is TRBJ2-6; TRBD1 matches at 7 bases. The V segment lost 10 bases and the J segment 4 bases; nucleotides outside the gene matches: 7. This CDR3 comprises 14 residues. Per germline, CDR1 LNHDA and CDR2 SQIVND (reference sequence). The CDR3 DNA reads TGTGCCACGGTGGGACAGTGGGGGGCCAACGTCCTGACTTTC. Protein product: CATVGQWGANVLTF.

This clonotype has at least ten counts. This chain links TRBV10-1 with TRBJ1-6, with a weak D call TRBD1 (6 bases). Germline V gives CDR1 WNHNN, CDR2 SYGVQD (reference sequence). This CDR3 has 12 amino acids. V lost 3 bases, J lost 12 bases, and 9 bases lay in between. CDR3 DNA sequence: TGCGCCAGCAGTGAAGTGGGACAACCCCTCCACTTT. This sequence encodes CASSEVGQPLHF.